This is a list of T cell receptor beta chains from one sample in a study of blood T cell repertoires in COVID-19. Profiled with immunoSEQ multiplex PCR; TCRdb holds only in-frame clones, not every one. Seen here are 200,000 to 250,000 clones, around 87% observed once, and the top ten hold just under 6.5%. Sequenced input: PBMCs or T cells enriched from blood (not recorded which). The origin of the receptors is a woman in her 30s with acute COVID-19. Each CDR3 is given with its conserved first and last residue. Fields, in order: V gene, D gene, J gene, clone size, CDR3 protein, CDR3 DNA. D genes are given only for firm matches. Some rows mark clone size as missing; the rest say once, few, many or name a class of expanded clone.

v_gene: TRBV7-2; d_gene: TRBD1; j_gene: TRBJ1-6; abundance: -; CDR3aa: CASSPGQGSSPLHF; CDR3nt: TGTGCCAGCAGCCCAGGACAGGGATCCTCACCCCTCCACTTT
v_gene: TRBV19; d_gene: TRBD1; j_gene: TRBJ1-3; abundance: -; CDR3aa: CASRQKTGTGSANTIYF; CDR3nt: TGTGCCAGTAGGCAAAAGACCGGGACAGGCTCGGCAAACACCATATATTTT
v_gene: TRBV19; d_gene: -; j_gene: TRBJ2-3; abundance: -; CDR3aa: CASMDSSSTDTQYF; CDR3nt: TGTGCCAGTATGGACAGCTCTAGCACAGATACGCAGTATTTT
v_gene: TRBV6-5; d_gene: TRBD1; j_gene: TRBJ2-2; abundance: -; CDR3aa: CASSRTGRTGELFF; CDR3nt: TGTGCCAGCAGTAGGACAGGGAGGACCGGGGAGCTGTTTTTT
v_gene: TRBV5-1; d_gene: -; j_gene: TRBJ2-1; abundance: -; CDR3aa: CASTSGVEQFF; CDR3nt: TGCGCCAGCACCTCGGGAGTAGAGCAGTTCTTC
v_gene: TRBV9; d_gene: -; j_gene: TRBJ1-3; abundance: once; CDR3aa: CASSVVRVDDTIYF; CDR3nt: TGTGCCAGCAGCGTAGTCAGGGTTGATGACACCATATATTTT
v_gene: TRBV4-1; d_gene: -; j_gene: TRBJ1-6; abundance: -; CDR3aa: CASSQVQGTYNSPLHF; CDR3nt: TGCGCCAGCAGCCAAGTCCAGGGGACCTATAATTCACCCCTCCACTTT
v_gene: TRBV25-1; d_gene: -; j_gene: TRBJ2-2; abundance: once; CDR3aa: CASSTSSRGTGELFF; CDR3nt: TGTGCCAGCAGTACGAGTTCCCGAGGGACCGGGGAGCTGTTTTTT
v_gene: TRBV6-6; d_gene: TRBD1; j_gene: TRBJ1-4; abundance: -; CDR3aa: CASSYDGQGSNEKLFF; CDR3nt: TGTGCCAGCAGTTATGACGGACAGGGATCTAATGAAAAACTGTTTTTT
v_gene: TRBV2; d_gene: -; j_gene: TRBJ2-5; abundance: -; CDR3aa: CATRLDSQETQYF; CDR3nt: TGTGCCACTCGCCTGGACAGTCAAGAGACCCAGTACTTC
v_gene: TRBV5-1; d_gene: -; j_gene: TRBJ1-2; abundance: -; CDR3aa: CASSFGLQDSYGYTF; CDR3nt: TGCGCCAGCAGCTTTGGACTACAGGATAGCTATGGCTACACCTTC
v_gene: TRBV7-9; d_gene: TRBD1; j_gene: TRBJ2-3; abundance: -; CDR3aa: CASSLTGTGAARDTQYF; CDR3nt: TGTGCCAGCAGCTTAACCGGGACAGGGGCAGCGAGGGATACGCAGTATTTT